This T cell receptor (beta chain) was recovered during a study of blood T cell repertoires in COVID-19. At the level of the study: COVID-19 samples collected from the United States, Italy and Spain covered acute and convalescent phases. PBMCs, B-cell-depleted T cells, or T cells were the source of the cDNA or gDNA that made up the material.

Authors' methods: Amplification of reference gene primers was used by the study to estimate nucleated cell counts. Assay used: immunoSEQ multiplex PCR; TCRdb lists only in-frame clones, some missing. V and J calls and clone size come straight from that table; D and trimming were deduced from the DNA. The sample consists of 300,000 to 400,000 clones, about 93% of them appearing once. The CDR3 runs 15 residues. CDR1 is LGHDT and CDR2 is YNNKEL in the germline V gene (reference sequence). V was clipped by 6 bases and J by 4 bases; unmatched bases: 3. The sample was peripheral blood. The chain joins TRBV3-1 (or the pseudogene TRBV3-2) to TRBJ2-2, with TRBD2 matching over 12 bases. The TCR originated in a young woman who had recovered from COVID-19. CDR3 region: CASRLAGGFTGELFF. The CDR3 DNA sequence: TGTGCCAGCAGACTAGCGGGAGGCTTCACCGGGGAGCTGTTTTTT.